These 18 T cell receptor beta chains share one sample of origin, sequenced in a study of post-analysis software for immune sequencing data. TCR beta cDNA libraries included unique molecular identifiers. Via MiXCR, TCRdb re-called the PCR reads, giving one row per CDR3 protein. This sample has 550,000 to 700,000 distinct CDR3 sequences; around 40% occur once, and the top ten carry 1.5% to 2%. Their antigen targets remain unknown. Study results and caveats: Controls showed lower frequencies than patients for a few TRBV segments, and TRBV5-6, TRBV5-1 and TRBV20-1 were among these.

What was sequenced was blood. Receptor source: a girl between 10 and 17 years old with multiple sclerosis.

This clonotype was recorded a few times. The rearrangement links TRBV6-1 to TRBJ1-5; D not resolved. CDR1 is MNHNS, CDR2 SASEGT, per germline. This CDR3 has 12 residues. V dropped 6 bases and J dropped 2 bases, with 5 bases sitting between them. This CDR3 is CASRPGNQPQHF. DNA for the CDR3: TGTGCCAGCAGACCCGGCAATCAGCCCCAGCATTTT.

The chain couples TRBV12-3 or TRBV12-4 to TRBJ2-7; D is unresolved. The length of the CDR3 is 14 residues. The ends were cut back, 6 bases at V and 7 bases at J, with 19 bases in the middle. The CDR3 nucleotides are TGTGCCAGCAGCTCGAGACCCGCGTTGGGGGAGCAGTACTTC. Its protein product is CASSSRPALGEQYF.

The chain links TRBV5-1 to TRBJ2-7, with D possibly being TRBD1 (6 bases). CDR3 length: 13 amino acids. The V gene's germline CDR1 is SGHRS and CDR2 YFSETQ. V was clipped by 5 bases and J by 2 bases, with 11 bases between them. The CDR3 coding sequence is TGCGCCAGCAGTTCGACAGGCCCCTACGAGCAGTACTTC. Protein sequence: CASSSTGPYEQYF. Full variable domain (missing parts from reference TRBV5-1 and TRBJ2-7): KAGVTQTPRYLIKTRGQQVTLSCSPISGHRSVSWYQQTPGQGLQFLFEYFSETQRNKGNFPGRFSGRQFSNSRSEMNVSTLELGDSALYLCASSSTGPYEQYFGPGTRLTVT.

The V call is TRBV5-1, the J call TRBJ2-5; D remains ambiguous. The last part of the DNA fits TRBJ2-7 better; the J call may be wrong. Germline lookup yields CDR1 SGHRS and CDR2 YFSETQ. The CDR3 covers 12 residues. The CDR3: CASSHDVGEQYF. In nucleotides, the CDR3 is TGCGCCAGCAGCCATGATGTGGGCGAGCAGTACTTC.

The chain couples TRBV13 to TRBJ1-2; no clear D. Per the germline V gene, CDR1 is PRHDT and CDR2 is FYEKMQ (reference sequence). Trimming took off 5 bases at V and 6 bases at J, with 10 bases between the two ends. CDR3 length: 12 residues. CDR3 amino acids: CASSLRSDGYTF. The DNA of the CDR3 is TGTGCCAGCAGCCTTAGATCCGATGGCTACACCTTC.

The rearrangement uses TRBV10-3 and TRBJ2-7, with D maybe TRBD2 (6 bases). V was clipped by 2 bases and J by 0 bases, with 11 bases between them. CDR1 and CDR2 (germline): ENHRY, SYGVKD. There are 15 residues in the CDR3. In DNA form, the CDR3 reads TGTGCCATCAGTGAGACTAGCCGGAGCTCCTACGAGCAGTACTTC. Translation: CAISETSRSSYEQYF.

The chain recombines TRBV20-1 with TRBJ2-7, with TRBD1 matching over 10 bases. The J call may be faulty, since TRBJ2-5 better matches the DNA end. From germline, CDR1 is DFQATT and CDR2 SNEGSKA (reference sequence). The CDR3 has 15 residues. CDR3 in DNA: TGCAGTGCTAGTGCCGCGGGACAGGGGACAGAGACCCAGTACTTC. Protein product: CSASAAGQGTETQYF.

This chain uses TRBV12-3 or TRBV12-4 with TRBJ1-1, with no clear D. Trimming took 8 bases from V and 2 from J, leaving 12 bases between them. The CDR3 length is 13 residues. CDR3 loop: CASAHDTNTEAFF. Written as DNA, the CDR3 is TGTGCCAGCGCTCACGATACAAACACTGAAGCTTTCTTT.

The genes are TRBV19 and TRBJ2-4; no definite D call. Judging by the DNA end, TRBJ2-7 fits better; the J call may be wrong. The CDR3 runs to 13 residues. Germline V gene lookup returns CDR1 LNHDA and CDR2 SQIVND (reference sequence). The CDR3 loop reads CASRRSEPYEQYF. The DNA of the CDR3 is TGTGCCAGTAGGCGCAGTGAACCCTACGAGCAGTACTTC.

This clonotype occurred a few times. The chain combines TRBV29-1 with TRBJ2-7; D remains unclear. The CDR3 length is 14 residues. Looked up from germline, CDR1 is SQVTM and CDR2 is ANQGSEA. The germline V and J ends were trimmed by 4 bases and 3 bases, with 16 bases remaining between them. In DNA form, the CDR3 reads TGCAGCGTTGCCTACCCGACCCGGCGCTACGAGCAGTACTTC. Protein: CSVAYPTRRYEQYF.

CDR3 sequence (DNA): TGTGCCAGCAGCCATGGGGGGACCATTCAGTACTTC. Residues: CASSHGGTIQYF. This chain connects TRBV3-1 to TRBJ2-4; maybe TRBD2 (6 bases). The CDR3 sequence is 12 residues long. The V and J ends lost 3 bases and 9 bases respectively, with 9 bases between them. The germline V gene encodes CDR1 LGHDT and CDR2 YNNKEL (reference sequence). Supplemented by reference TRBV3-1 and TRBJ2-4, the full variable domain reads DTAVSQTPKYLVTQMGNDKSIKCEQNLGHDTMYWYKQDSKKFLKIMFSYNNKELIINETVPNRFSPKSPDKAHLNLHINSLELGDSAVYFCASSHGGTIQYFGAGTRLSVL.

This rearrangement joins TRBV12-3 or TRBV12-4 to TRBJ2-7; D is unclear. V dropped 6 bases and J dropped 4 bases, with 10 bases sitting between them. This CDR3 has 12 amino acids. CDR3 coding DNA: TGTGCCAGCAGCTCGTCCAGGTACGAGCAGTACTTC. Translation gives CASSSSRYEQYF.

CDR3 DNA sequence: TGTGCCAGCGGTCCAGGGGGCCCATCCGAGCAGTACTTC. Protein: CASGPGGPSEQYF. The chain couples TRBV6-6 to TRBJ2-7; 8 bases match TRBD1. The ends lost 8 bases at V and 6 bases at J; junction bases unmatched: 9. Germline CDR1 MNHNY, CDR2 SVGAGI (reference sequence). The CDR3 consists of 13 residues.

This clonotype was picked up a small number of times. CDR3 region: CASSWTADRGGYGYTF. Here the CDR3 DNA reads TGCGCCAGCAGCTGGACGGCGGACAGGGGGGGGTATGGCTACACCTTC. The rearrangement joins TRBV5-1 to TRBJ1-2, with 10 bases identical to TRBD1. The CDR3 totals 16 residues. J gave up 5 bases and V 3 bases, and 10 bases lay outside the gene matches. Germline V gene lookup returns CDR1 SGHRS and CDR2 YFSETQ.

The chain is built from TRBV10-3 and TRBJ2-7; 8 nucleotides agree with TRBD2. CDR1 ENHRY and CDR2 SYGVKD come from the germline V gene. This CDR3 comprises 15 residues. J lost 7 bases, V lost 8 bases, and 16 bases had no gene match. The CDR3 reads CAIAAERGKNNEQYF. As DNA, the CDR3 is TGTGCCATCGCGGCAGAGCGGGGGAAGAACAATGAGCAGTACTTC.

The J gene is TRBJ2-2, the V gene TRBV27; D is ambiguous. The CDR3 has 20 residues. Germline V CDR1 and CDR2: MNHEY, SMNVEV (reference sequence). Trimming removed 2 bases at V and 6 bases at J, with 28 bases between. The CDR3 coding sequence is TGTGCCAGCAGTTTAGTCTACCGGACGTGGGTAAAAAGAACCTCCGGGGAGCTGTTTTTT. It specifies CASSLVYRTWVKRTSGELFF.

This clonotype was counted only a few times. This chain links TRBV5-1 with TRBJ1-1; D is unresolved. The V and J ends lost 0 bases and 1 base respectively, with 10 bases between them. This CDR3 comprises 15 residues. The V gene's germline CDR1 is SGHRS and CDR2 YFSETQ. Here the CDR3 reads CASSLATPWNTEAFF. The CDR3, as DNA: TGCGCCAGCAGCTTGGCAACCCCGTGGAACACTGAAGCTTTCTTT.

The CDR3 sequence: CASSLARGGRMNTEAFF. The CDR3 region has the DNA TGCGCCAGCAGCTTGGCCAGAGGGGGACGGATGAACACTGAAGCTTTCTTT. This rearrangement joins TRBV5-1 to TRBJ1-1; maybe TRBD1 (6 bases). This CDR3 has 17 residues. Germline loops: CDR1 SGHRS, CDR2 YFSETQ. Trimming took off 0 bases at V and 0 bases at J, with 15 bases between the two ends.